Below are 18 T cell receptor beta chains sequenced from a single sample in a study of shared T cell receptors in the human thymus. The method was immunoSEQ multiplex PCR; TCRdb's version includes in-frame clones alone and lacks a portion of them. This sample yields roughly 550,000 clones, of which approximately 80% are seen a single time; approximately 0.013% belongs to the top ten. A further study also used this sample, focusing on human thymus T cells.

The sample consisted of thymocytes. These receptors came from a boy younger than two with a congenital heart defect.

The rearrangement uses TRBV4-1 and TRBJ2-3; 14 positions match TRBD2. Germline CDR1 reads MGHRA; CDR2 reads YSYEKL. This CDR3 is built from 16 residues. After removal of 4 bases from V and 5 bases from J, the junction contained 5 bases not matched to a gene. The CDR3 DNA is TGCGCCAGCAGCCTCGGGACTAGCGGGAGTGTAGATACGCAGTATTTT. Amino acid sequence: CASSLGTSGSVDTQYF.

This clone was detected only a few times. J is TRBJ2-7 and V is TRBV5-4, with 8 bases identical to TRBD2. Germline lookup yields CDR1 SGHNT and CDR2 YYREEE (reference sequence). CDR3 length: 15 amino acids. V was clipped by 0 bases and J by 1 base; unmatched bases: 3. Here the CDR3 reads CASSLAGGKSYEQYF. The DNA for the CDR3 is TGTGCCAGCAGCTTGGCGGGGGGGAAATCCTACGAGCAGTACTTC.

The chain joins TRBV29-1 to TRBJ2-5; 12 positions match TRBD2. Germline-derived CDR1 and CDR2 are SQVTM and ANQGSEA. The CDR3 is 15 amino acids. V lost 5 bases, J lost 0 bases, and 4 bases stayed unmatched. The CDR3, as DNA: TGCAGCGTTTTGGGACTAGCGGGTAACCAAGAGACCCAGTACTTC. This gives the protein CSVLGLAGNQETQYF.

The genes are TRBV9 and TRBJ2-5, with 13 bases lining up with TRBD2. The V gene's germline CDR1 is SGDLS and CDR2 YYNGEE. There are 16 residues in the CDR3. V shed 1 base and J 2 bases; nucleotides not matched to a gene: 2. Here the CDR3 reads CASSVLLAGGQETQYF. In nucleotides, the CDR3 is TGTGCCAGCAGCGTATTACTAGCGGGAGGGCAAGAGACCCAGTACTTC.

This clone was detected a few times. The chain couples TRBV2 to TRBJ2-7; 9 bases agree with TRBD1. Trimming cost V 10 bases and J 4 bases; bases outside gene matches: 8. The CDR3 spans 13 residues. In germline, CDR1 is SNHLY, CDR2 FYNNEI. CDR3 residues: CATYPGQGYEQYF. The DNA for the CDR3 is TGTGCCACTTACCCGGGACAGGGATACGAGCAGTACTTC.

The chain has TRBV19 and TRBJ2-7; D is perhaps TRBD1 (6 bases). CDR3 length: 13 amino acids. From germline, CDR1 is LNHDA and CDR2 SQIVND (reference sequence). V was clipped by 5 bases and J by 0 bases, with 8 bases between them. DNA for the CDR3: TGTGCCAGTAGTGGACAGAGCTCCTACGAGCAGTACTTC. This sequence encodes CASSGQSSYEQYF.

The V gene is TRBV5-5, the J gene TRBJ2-1; TRBD2 aligns across 11 bases. V was pared by 1 base and J by 8 bases, with 8 bases of the junction left unmatched. Germline CDR1 SGHKS, CDR2 YYEKEE (reference sequence). This CDR3 comprises 16 residues. The CDR3 is CASSLRELAGVDEQFF. In DNA, the CDR3 is TGTGCCAGCAGCTTGCGTGAACTAGCGGGAGTGGATGAGCAGTTCTTC.

This clone was found once. The rearrangement joins TRBV10-3 to TRBJ2-3; D is possibly TRBD2 (6 bases). Trimming stripped 8 bases from V and 0 bases from J, with 18 bases between. The germline V gene has CDR1 ENHRY and CDR2 SYGVKD. This CDR3 region has 16 residues. The CDR3 loop reads CAIGVLAEISTDTQYF. CDR3 coding DNA: TGTGCCATCGGAGTGTTAGCGGAAATTAGCACAGATACGCAGTATTTT.

The chain couples TRBV6-5 to TRBJ2-7, with TRBD1 matching 7 bases. Germline V gene lookup returns CDR1 MNHEY and CDR2 SVGAGI. The CDR3 totals 15 residues. V lost 0 bases, J lost 5 bases, and 7 bases stayed unmatched. The CDR3 sequence: CASSYSTGPEHEQYF. CDR3 nucleotide sequence: TGTGCCAGCAGTTACTCGACAGGGCCCGAACACGAGCAGTACTTC.

CDR3 DNA sequence: TGTGCCAGCAGCCACCGTCCCCAGCGGGGGCCCACAGATACGCAGTATTTT. Translation gives CASSHRPQRGPTDTQYF. The V and J genes are TRBV9 and TRBJ2-3; TRBD2 matches at 8 bases. J gave up 2 bases and V 4 bases, and 12 bases lay outside the gene matches. Germline assignment: CDR1 SGDLS and CDR2 YYNGEE. This CDR3 has 17 residues.

The rearrangement uses TRBV30 and TRBJ2-7, with 10 bases matching TRBD2. The CDR3 runs to 18 residues. Germline V gene data show CDR1 as GTSNPN and CDR2 as SVGIG (reference sequence). The junction had 16 bases not matched to a gene; V was cut back by 0 bases and J by 5 bases. This CDR3 is CAWSVLAGAFRLGHEQYF. CDR3 in DNA: TGTGCCTGGAGTGTTCTAGCGGGAGCTTTTCGACTGGGCCACGAGCAGTACTTC.

The V call is TRBV7-9, the J call TRBJ2-1; the match to TRBD2 covers 12 bases. With V trimmed by 4 bases and J by 6 bases, 4 bases remained unmatched. The CDR3 spans 15 residues. The V gene's germline CDR1 is SEHNR and CDR2 FQNEAQ (reference sequence). As DNA, the CDR3 is TGTGCCAGCAGCTCCGGGACTAGCGGGCCCAATGAGCAGTTCTTC. This encodes CASSSGTSGPNEQFF.

This clone came up once. One junction end disagrees with the germline gene, perhaps due to a read error. This chain connects TRBV7-7 to TRBJ1-5, with TRBD1 as a possible D gene (5 bases). The CDR3 is 15 amino acids. CDR1 SSHAT and CDR2 FNYEAQ come from the germline V gene (reference sequence). CDR3 loop: CASSSGTLRDQPQHF. CDR3 coding DNA: TGTGCTAGCAGCTCGGGGACTCTAAGGGACCAGCCCCAGCATTTT.

J is TRBJ1-4 and V is TRBV27; 8 positions agree with TRBD1. Trimming took 8 bases from V and 8 from J; bases not matched to a gene: 13. The germline gives CDR1 MNHEY, CDR2 SMNVEV (reference sequence). There are 15 residues in the CDR3. The CDR3 loop is CASATIGQGSEKLFF. CDR3 DNA: TGTGCCAGCGCTACTATAGGACAGGGTAGCGAAAAACTGTTTTTT.

V usage is TRBV4-3 and J usage is TRBJ2-1, with a tentative D call TRBD2 (5 bases). The CDR3 has 17 amino acids. V was pared by 4 bases and J by 0 bases, with 16 bases between. Germline CDR1 is LGHNA and CDR2 is YSLEER. CDR3 amino acids: CASSPEGLLSSYNEQFF. CDR3 DNA sequence: TGCGCCAGCAGCCCGGAAGGACTCCTGAGCTCCTACAATGAGCAGTTCTTC.

This clone has more than one count but fewer than ten. This chain joins TRBV13 and TRBJ2-1, with D perhaps matching TRBD2 (5 bases). This CDR3 is built from 15 residues. Germline V lookup: CDR1 PRHDT, CDR2 FYEKMQ (reference sequence). Trimming shortened V by 1 base and J by 4 bases, and 11 bases separated the two germline ends. Here the CDR3 reads CASSLESRGYNEQFF. The CDR3 DNA is TGTGCCAGCAGCTTAGAATCCCGAGGGTACAATGAGCAGTTCTTC. The variable domain in full, with the rest retrieved from reference TRBV13 and TRBJ2-1, is AAGVIQSPRHLIKEKRETATLKCYPIPRHDTVYWYQQGPGQDPQFLISFYEKMQSDKGSIPDRFSAQQFSDYHSELNMSSLELGDSALYFCASSLESRGYNEQFFGPGTRLTVL.

V gene TRBV25-1 combines with J gene TRBJ2-1; 14 bases agree with TRBD2. CDR3 length: 18 amino acids. V trimming: 3 bases; J trimming: 7 bases; junction bases outside the gene matches: 11. Germline V CDR1 and CDR2: MGHDK, SYGVNS. The DNA for the CDR3 is TGTGCCAGCAGTGACCGACCGGGACTAGCGGGGGATAAAAATGAGCAGTTCTTC. Translated: CASSDRPGLAGDKNEQFF.

The rearrangement links TRBV29-1 to TRBJ2-5, with TRBD2 identical over 9 bases. CDR3 size: 15 residues. V lost 8 bases to trimming and J lost 0 bases; unmatched junction nucleotides: 10. The germline CDR1 and CDR2 sequences are SQVTM and ANQGSEA. CDR3 loop: CSSRRAGGNQETQYF. In DNA form, the CDR3 reads TGCAGCTCCCGCCGAGCGGGAGGAAACCAAGAGACCCAGTACTTC.